This T cell receptor beta chain was obtained from a study of patients and donors after allogeneic stem cell transplantation (dated by TCRdb to 2019 to 2021). Concerning this clonotype itself: Its antigen is still unknown. Base qualities are not provided; no much larger clone lies one nucleotide away.

V is shortened by 5 bases, J by 3 bases, and the region joining them spans 14 bases. From its cysteine to its phenylalanine, the CDR3 spans 14 amino acids. Just CDR3 DNA is preserved here, 42 bases in frame from base 1. CDR1 and CDR2 are drawn from the germline V gene: SNHLY, FYNNEI. Libraries were made using RT-PCR. TCRdb records NextSeq 550 as the sequencer. Clones were called with MiXCR by TCRdb after fastp trimmed the public reads at Q25, and only in-frame beta chains were retained. For every CDR3 protein sequence, its rows merge into one entry that carries the most common genes and DNA. A total of around 200,000 distinct CDR3 sequences appear in this sample, roughly two fifths of them only once. The top ten constitute 11% of the sample.

Input material: blood, either unsorted or a sorted T cell fraction (not recorded which). This clonotype was sampled from a human donor who was either an allogeneic HSCT recipient or a stem cell or donor lymphocyte infusion donor (not recorded which). It is not recorded whose cells these are; they may come from a transplant donor. This chain joins TRBV2 to TRBJ2-7; the D gene is possibly TRBD1, with 6 bases matching. This receptor carries the CDR3 CASSPRGWGYEQYF. The bases are TGTGCCAGCAGTCCCAGGGGTTGGGGCTACGAGCAGTACTTC. The full variable domain, completed from the reference TRBV2 and TRBJ2-7 proteins outside the CDR3, reads EPEVTQTPSHQVTQMGQEVILRCVPISNHLYFYWYRQILGQKVEFLVSFYNNEISEKSEIFDDQFSVERPDGSNFTLKIRSTKLEDSAMYFCASSPRGWGYEQYFGPGTRLTVT.